One and the same sample provided the 32 T cell receptor beta chains below, sequenced in a study of T cells in localized non-small cell lung cancer. Data came from immunoSEQ multiplex PCR; TCRdb stores just in-frame clones and leaves some out. There are about 52,000 clones in the sample; around 87% occur only once, and 15% to 20% lies in the top ten. Sequencing used PBMCs, obtained before any cancer treatment. These receptors were obtained from a female donor with stage II lung adenocarcinoma.

The rearrangement joins TRBV7-2 to TRBJ1-2, with TRBD1 as a possible D gene (5 bases). This CDR3 contains 14 residues. Germline V gives CDR1 SGHTA, CDR2 FQGNSA. Trimming left V 8 bases short and J 0 bases short, with 13 bases between. The CDR3 sequence is CASGGGFSNYGYTF. The CDR3, as DNA: TGTGCCAGCGGCGGGGGGTTTTCTAACTATGGCTACACCTTC.

CDR3 sequence reads: CATWSGGYSNQPQHF. The CDR3 DNA reads as TGCGCCACGTGGTCGGGGGGTTATAGCAATCAGCCCCAGCATTTT. J is TRBJ1-5 and V is TRBV10-2, with TRBD1 as a possible D gene (5 bases). This CDR3 is built from 15 residues. Per germline, CDR1 WSHSY and CDR2 SAAADI. V lost 10 bases, J lost 0 bases, and 16 bases lay in between.

The chain uses TRBV5-1 and TRBJ2-3; 8 bases align to TRBD1. CDR3 length equals 16 residues. CDR1 is SGHRS and CDR2 is YFSETQ in the germline V gene. With V trimmed by 1 base and J by 4 bases, 8 bases remained unmatched. The CDR3 sequence: CASSLNRGMGADTQYF. Here the CDR3 DNA reads TGCGCCAGCAGCTTGAACAGGGGGATGGGTGCAGATACGCAGTATTTT.

The rearrangement links TRBV6-6 to TRBJ2-6, with D possibly matching TRBD1 (5 bases). CDR1 is MNHNY and CDR2 is SVGAGI in the germline V gene (reference sequence). Trimming took off 10 bases at V and 1 base at J, with 8 bases between the two ends. The CDR3 sequence is 13 residues long. The CDR3 region is CATAGSGANVLTF. CDR3 sequence (DNA): TGTGCCACCGCAGGGTCTGGGGCCAACGTCCTGACTTTC.

The rearrangement uses TRBV7-3 and TRBJ1-1; D remains unclear. Germline values: CDR1 SGHTA, CDR2 FQGTGA. This CDR3 contains 13 residues. With 1 base removed from V and 1 base from J, the gap between germline ends came to 4 bases. In DNA form, the CDR3 reads TGTGCCAGCAGCTTAAGGGAGAACACTGAAGCTTTCTTT. Translated, it gives CASSLRENTEAFF.

V usage is TRBV30 and J usage is TRBJ1-6; TRBD1 might be the D (6 bases). Germline loops: CDR1 GTSNPN, CDR2 SVGIG (reference sequence). This CDR3 spans 18 amino acids. V was clipped by 3 bases and J by 0 bases, with 18 bases between them. CDR3 loop: CAWRREEGGGSYNSPLHF. Written as DNA, the CDR3 is TGTGCCTGGAGGAGGGAGGAGGGGGGGGGCTCCTATAATTCACCCCTCCACTTT. The full variable domain, completed using reference TRBV30 and TRBJ1-6, is SQTIHQWPATLVQPVGSPLSLECTVEGTSNPNLYWYRQAAGRGLQLLFYSVGIGQISSEVPQNLSASRPQDRQFILSSKKLLLSDSGFYLCAWRREEGGGSYNSPLHFGNGTRLTVT.

The V and J genes are TRBV11-2 and TRBJ1-6; D is possibly TRBD1 (6 bases). CDR3 length: 17 amino acids. Germline V lookup: CDR1 SGHAT, CDR2 FQNNGV. V gave up 0 bases and J gave up 6 bases, with 15 bases separating them. For the CDR3, the DNA is TGTGCCAGCAGCTTAGATCTAGCGGGCAGGGGTAATTCACCCCTCCACTTT. As protein: CASSLDLAGRGNSPLHF.

This clone showed up just a few times. This chain joins TRBV9 and TRBJ2-7; the match to TRBD1 covers 10 bases. The germline V gene has CDR1 SGDLS and CDR2 YYNGEE. Trimming at V came to 5 bases and at J to 5 bases, leaving 10 bases not matched to a gene. This CDR3 has 15 residues. The CDR3 nucleotides read TGTGCCAGCAGTCGGGACAGGGGCCTCGTACACGAGCAGTACTTC. Protein: CASSRDRGLVHEQYF.

The genes are TRBV7-8 and TRBJ2-3; TRBD2 matches 9 bases. The CDR3 runs 18 residues. V was pared by 1 base and J by 0 bases, with 8 bases of the junction left unmatched. CDR1 is SGHVS, CDR2 FQNEAQ, per germline. The chain's CDR3 is CASSLEAGGSTSTDTQYF. CDR3 DNA sequence: TGTGCCAGCAGCTTAGAAGCGGGGGGAAGTACTAGCACAGATACGCAGTATTTT.

The rearrangement uses TRBV2 and TRBJ2-7; TRBD1 might be the D (6 bases). Germline V gene lookup returns CDR1 SNHLY and CDR2 FYNNEI. This CDR3 contains 11 residues. V was cut by 4 bases and J by 6 bases, with 7 bases left in between. DNA for the CDR3: TGTGCCAGCAGTGTCAGGGGCGAGCAGTACTTC. Amino acid sequence: CASSVRGEQYF. Filled out from reference TRBV2 and TRBJ2-7, the complete variable domain reads EPEVTQTPSHQVTQMGQEVILRCVPISNHLYFYWYRQILGQKVEFLVSFYNNEISEKSEIFDDQFSVERPDGSNFTLKIRSTKLEDSAMYFCASSVRGEQYFGPGTRLTVT.

The J gene is TRBJ2-5, the V gene TRBV5-4, with 7 positions matching TRBD2. V lost 7 bases, J lost 5 bases, and 8 bases stayed unmatched. This CDR3 has 13 amino acids. Germline CDR1 reads SGHNT; CDR2 reads YYREEE (reference sequence). CDR3 sequence (DNA): TGTGCCAGCGCGGATGGGGAGGGGGAGACCCAGTACTTC. It translates to CASADGEGETQYF.

The chain uses TRBV7-8 and TRBJ2-1; TRBD2 matches 14 bases. The CDR3 consists of 19 residues. Trimming at V came to 0 bases and at J to 0 bases, leaving 4 bases not matched to a gene. The V gene's germline CDR1 is SGHVS and CDR2 FQNEAQ. The CDR3 coding sequence is TGTGCCAGCAGCTTAGCCGGACTAGCGGGGGGCCACTCCTACAATGAGCAGTTCTTC. This translates into CASSLAGLAGGHSYNEQFF.

The J gene is TRBJ1-1, the V gene TRBV4-1; 8 bases fit TRBD1. Germline CDR1 reads MGHRA; CDR2 reads YSYEKL. V shed 4 bases, J shed 7 bases, and the junction held 11 bases outside the gene matches. This CDR3 is 15 amino acids long. The CDR3 bases are TGCGCCAGCAGCCCCTTTGGCGGGACAGGAATTGAAGCTTTCTTT. This encodes CASSPFGGTGIEAFF.

J is TRBJ1-1 and V is TRBV7-2, with 8 bases identical to TRBD1. With 3 bases clipped from V and 4 bases from J, the junction kept 4 bases outside the gene matches. Germline V gene sequence: CDR1 SGHTA, CDR2 FQGNSA. The CDR3 is made up of 14 amino acids. This CDR3 is CASSFSDRATEAFF. In DNA form, the CDR3 reads TGTGCCAGCAGCTTCTCGGACAGGGCCACTGAAGCTTTCTTT.

The rearrangement joins TRBV7-9 to TRBJ1-5, with a tentative D call TRBD1 (5 bases). The CDR3 is 16 amino acids. Trimming removed 1 base at V and 2 bases at J, with 12 bases between. Germline V gives CDR1 SEHNR, CDR2 FQNEAQ (reference sequence). The CDR3 here is CASSLVEGKGNQPQHF. DNA for the CDR3: TGTGCCAGCAGCTTAGTTGAGGGGAAAGGCAATCAGCCCCAGCATTTT.

This chain joins TRBV6-1 and TRBJ2-7; 8 bases are shared with TRBD1. The CDR3 length is 14 residues. CDR1 is MNHNS, CDR2 SASEGT, per germline. The V and J ends lost 6 bases and 4 bases, in that order; junction bases with no gene match: 8. The CDR3 loop is CASSDGTGFYEQYF. DNA for the CDR3: TGTGCCAGCAGCGACGGGACAGGCTTTTACGAGCAGTACTTC.

The chain joins TRBV28 to TRBJ1-1; D is perhaps TRBD1 (5 bases). From germline, CDR1 is MDHEN and CDR2 SYDVKM. V shed 8 bases and J shed 0 bases, with 13 bases lying between them. The CDR3 is made up of 14 amino acids. This CDR3 reads CASEIPGLNTEAFF. The DNA of the CDR3 is TGTGCCAGCGAAATCCCAGGGCTGAACACTGAAGCTTTCTTT.

The chain combines TRBV4-1 with TRBJ1-3; no clear D gene. CDR1 and CDR2 (germline): MGHRA, YSYEKL. This CDR3 spans 12 amino acids. V gave up 3 bases and J gave up 9 bases, with 9 bases separating them. CDR3 loop: CASSHPRSTIYF. The CDR3 nucleotides are TGCGCCAGCAGCCACCCCCGAAGCACCATATATTTT.

V is TRBV2 and J is TRBJ2-3; D is ambiguous. The germline V gene has CDR1 SNHLY and CDR2 FYNNEI. This CDR3 has 11 amino acids. Trimming removed 3 bases at V and 5 bases at J, with 3 bases between. CDR3 sequence: CASSDRDTQYF. The CDR3 DNA reads TGTGCCAGCAGTGACCGAGATACGCAGTATTTT.

The V call is TRBV18, the J call TRBJ1-3, with D uncertain. The V gene's germline CDR1 is KGHSH and CDR2 LQKENI. V was shortened by 6 bases and J by 2 bases, with 11 bases between the two germline ends. CDR3 length equals 14 residues. The CDR3 loop is CASSPREAGNTIYF. CDR3 bases: TGTGCCAGCTCGCCCCGGGAGGCTGGAAACACCATATATTTT. Complete variable domain (other parts from reference TRBV18 and TRBJ1-3): NAGVMQNPRHLVRRRGQEARLRCSPMKGHSHVYWYRQLPEEGLKFMVYLQKENIIDESGMPKERFSAEFPKEGPSILRIQQVVRGDSAAYFCASSPREAGNTIYFGEGSWLTVV.

The chain carries TRBV11-2 and TRBJ2-2; D is possibly TRBD2 (5 bases). CDR1 is SGHAT, CDR2 FQNNGV, per germline. The germline V and J ends were trimmed by 4 bases and 2 bases, with 14 bases remaining between them. CDR3 size: 16 residues. CDR3 region: CASSYGVSVNTGELFF. The DNA for the CDR3 is TGTGCCAGCAGCTACGGGGTCTCGGTAAACACCGGGGAGCTGTTTTTT.

The J gene is TRBJ1-1, the V gene TRBV7-6, with 9 bases matching TRBD1. V lost 5 bases and J lost 7; bases outside the gene matches: 8. The CDR3 runs 14 residues. CDR1 and CDR2 (germline): SGHVS, FNYEAQ. In DNA, the CDR3 is TGTGCCAGCAGCCTCGGGACAGGGTACGGTGAAGCTTTCTTT. It codes for CASSLGTGYGEAFF.

This clone was counted a single time. V usage is TRBV5-6 and J usage is TRBJ2-4; TRBD1 aligns across 9 bases. The germline CDR1 and CDR2 sequences are SGHDT and YYEEEE. J gave up 9 bases and V 2 bases, and 6 bases lay outside the gene matches. This CDR3 spans 14 amino acids. CDR3 coding DNA: TGTGCCAGCAGCTTCATGGGACAGGGAAGCATTCAGTACTTC. Its translation: CASSFMGQGSIQYF. The complete variable domain, with remaining parts taken from reference TRBV5-6 and TRBJ2-4, reads DAGVTQSPTHLIKTRGQQVTLRCSPKSGHDTVSWYQQALGQGPQFIFQYYEEEERQRGNFPDRFSGHQFPNYSSELNVNALLLGDSALYLCASSFMGQGSIQYFGAGTRLSVL.

CDR3 nucleotide sequence: TGTGCCAGCAACACCCCGGGACCGACCTTCTATGGCTACACCTTC. Translated: CASNTPGPTFYGYTF. The chain joins TRBV6-1 to TRBJ1-2, with D possibly matching TRBD1 (5 bases). Germline CDR1 MNHNS, CDR2 SASEGT. This CDR3 has 15 residues. Trimming took 7 bases from V and 4 from J, leaving 19 bases between them.

V gene TRBV10-1 combines with J gene TRBJ1-4; 9 bases are a match to TRBD1. J was trimmed by 0 bases and V by 6 bases; bases with no gene match: 8. Germline CDR1 reads WNHNN; CDR2 reads SYGVQD (reference sequence). CDR3 length: 17 residues. The CDR3 sequence is CASSPGQGGPTNEKLFF. The DNA for the CDR3 is TGCGCCAGCAGCCCGGGACAGGGAGGACCAACTAATGAAAAACTGTTTTTT.

This clone ranks as medium-sized. The V call is TRBV7-6, the J call TRBJ2-5, with D tentatively TRBD2 (6 bases). CDR1 SGHVS and CDR2 FNYEAQ come from the germline V gene. The CDR3 consists of 15 residues. V lost 5 bases, J lost 3 bases, and 16 bases lay in between. CDR3 residues: CASSPTGTFKETQYF. In DNA, the CDR3 is TGTGCCAGCAGCCCGACCGGGACTTTCAAAGAGACCCAGTACTTC.

CDR3: CASSPRGGTTNEQYF. Written as DNA, the CDR3 is TGTGCCAGCAGCCCCCGGGGCGGGACAACAAACGAGCAGTACTTC. The J gene is TRBJ2-7, the V gene TRBV7-9; D tentatively fits TRBD1 or TRBD2 (6 bases each). V lost 5 bases and J 5 bases, leaving 19 bases between the germline ends. In germline, CDR1 is SEHNR, CDR2 FQNEAQ (reference sequence). The CDR3 is made up of 15 amino acids.

V is TRBV12-5 and J is TRBJ1-4; the D gene is possibly TRBD1 (6 bases). Germline lookup yields CDR1 LGHNT and CDR2 FRNRAP. V lost 0 bases to trimming and J lost 5 bases, with 10 bases between them. This CDR3 has 15 residues. This CDR3 is CASGLVRGPNEKLFF. The CDR3 DNA sequence: TGTGCTAGTGGTTTGGTACGGGGGCCAAATGAAAAACTGTTTTTT.

The gene calls are TRBV7-9 and TRBJ1-3; D gene uncertain. Germline lookup yields CDR1 SEHNR and CDR2 FQNEAQ (reference sequence). Trimming shortened V by 2 bases and J by 8 bases, and 10 bases separated the two germline ends. CDR3 length: 13 residues. The CDR3 spells CASSLSSSDTIYF. The CDR3 DNA reads TGTGCCAGCAGCTTATCTTCTTCAGACACCATATATTTT.

V and J are TRBV9 and TRBJ2-7, with a possible D match to TRBD2 (7 bases). CDR3 size: 15 residues. The V end lost 3 bases, the J end lost 2 bases, and 15 bases lay between the germline ends. Germline V lookup: CDR1 SGDLS, CDR2 YYNGEE. The CDR3 region is CASSAREGGPYEQYF. The CDR3 DNA is TGTGCCAGCAGCGCCCGTGAGGGGGGGCCCTACGAGCAGTACTTC.

The chain couples TRBV18 to TRBJ2-7; 8 bases match TRBD1. The CDR3 covers 14 residues. V lost 1 base to trimming and J lost 5 bases; unmatched junction nucleotides: 4. Germline assignment: CDR1 KGHSH and CDR2 LQKENI. CDR3 region: CASSPRQGADEQYF. CDR3 DNA sequence: TGTGCCAGCTCACCACGGCAGGGGGCGGACGAGCAGTACTTC.

The V and J genes are TRBV5-4 and TRBJ1-2, with 7 bases aligning to TRBD1. Losses at the gene ends were 4 bases for V and 4 bases for J; bases not matched to a gene: 7. Per germline, CDR1 SGHNT and CDR2 YYREEE (reference sequence). The CDR3 length is 14 residues. CDR3 DNA: TGTGCCAGCAGCGGAGGACAGGCGGGCTATGGCTACACCTTC. It is translated as CASSGGQAGYGYTF.